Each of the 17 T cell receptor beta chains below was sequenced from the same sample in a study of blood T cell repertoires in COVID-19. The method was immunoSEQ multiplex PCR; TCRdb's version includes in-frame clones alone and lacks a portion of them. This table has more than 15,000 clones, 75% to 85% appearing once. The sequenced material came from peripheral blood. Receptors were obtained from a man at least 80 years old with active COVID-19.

The DNA for the CDR3 is TGTGCCAGAAGCCTTCGACGGAGAGCTAACTATGGCTACACCTTC. This encodes CARSLRRRANYGYTF. This chain joins TRBV5-3 and TRBJ1-2; D gene ambiguous. TRBV5-3 qualifies as an ORF whose function is uncertain. The V gene lost 4 bases and the J gene lost 0 bases, with 13 bases spanning the gap. The CDR3 totals 15 residues.

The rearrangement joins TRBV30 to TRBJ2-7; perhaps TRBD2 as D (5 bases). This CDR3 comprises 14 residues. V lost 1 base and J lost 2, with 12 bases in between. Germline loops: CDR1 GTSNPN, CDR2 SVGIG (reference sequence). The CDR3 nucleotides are TGTGCCTGGAGTGGCAGCGGCCTTACCTACGAGCAGTACTTC. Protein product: CAWSGSGLTYEQYF.

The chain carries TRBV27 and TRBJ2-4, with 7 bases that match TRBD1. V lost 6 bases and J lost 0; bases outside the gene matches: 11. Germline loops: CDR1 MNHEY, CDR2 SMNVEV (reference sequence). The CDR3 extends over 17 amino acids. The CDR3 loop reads CASRREGQAIAKNIQYF. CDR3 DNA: TGTGCCAGCAGACGCGAAGGACAGGCGATAGCCAAAAACATTCAGTACTTC.

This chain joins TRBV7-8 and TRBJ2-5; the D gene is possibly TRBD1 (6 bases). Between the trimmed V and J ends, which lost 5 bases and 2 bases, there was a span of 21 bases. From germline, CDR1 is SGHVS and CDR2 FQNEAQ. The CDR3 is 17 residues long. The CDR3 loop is CASSPRRRSGAQETQYF. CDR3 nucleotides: TGTGCCAGCAGCCCCCGAAGAAGGTCAGGGGCGCAAGAGACCCAGTACTTC.

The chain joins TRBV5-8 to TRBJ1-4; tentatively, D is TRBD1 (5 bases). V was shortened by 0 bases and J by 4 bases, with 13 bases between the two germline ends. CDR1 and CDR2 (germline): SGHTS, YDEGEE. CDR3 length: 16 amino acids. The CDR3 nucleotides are TGTGCCAGCAGCTTGGCCGTCGGGGGATTTAATGAAAAACTGTTTTTT. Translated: CASSLAVGGFNEKLFF.

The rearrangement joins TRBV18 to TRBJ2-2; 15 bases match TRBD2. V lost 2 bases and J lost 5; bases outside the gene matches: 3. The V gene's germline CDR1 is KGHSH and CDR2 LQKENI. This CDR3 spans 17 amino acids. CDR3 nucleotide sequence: TGTGCCAGCTCACCAGGACTAGCGGGAGGGCCTACCGGGGAGCTGTTTTTT. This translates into CASSPGLAGGPTGELFF.

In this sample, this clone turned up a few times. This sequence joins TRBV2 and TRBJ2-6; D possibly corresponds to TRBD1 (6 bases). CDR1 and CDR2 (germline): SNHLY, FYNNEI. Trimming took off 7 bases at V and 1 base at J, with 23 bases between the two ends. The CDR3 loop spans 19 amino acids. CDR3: CASTDLRTVLGSGANVLTF. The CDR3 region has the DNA TGTGCCAGCACCGACCTGCGGACAGTATTGGGGTCTGGGGCCAACGTCCTGACTTTC.

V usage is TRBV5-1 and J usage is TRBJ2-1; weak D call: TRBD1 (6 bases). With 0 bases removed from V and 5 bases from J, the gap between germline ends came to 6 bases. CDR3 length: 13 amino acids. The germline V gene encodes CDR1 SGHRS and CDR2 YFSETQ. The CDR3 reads CASSLGTDNEQFF. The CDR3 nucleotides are TGCGCCAGCAGCTTGGGGACAGACAATGAGCAGTTCTTC.

CDR3 amino acids: CASSRGLAGPPTQYF. The CDR3 coding sequence is TGTGCCAGCAGCCGGGGACTAGCGGGACCCCCAACCCAGTACTTC. The rearrangement joins TRBV7-6 to TRBJ2-5; 13 positions agree with TRBD2. The germline gives CDR1 SGHVS, CDR2 FNYEAQ. Trimming cost V 5 bases and J 8 bases; bases outside gene matches: 8. The CDR3 runs 15 residues. The whole variable domain, remainder taken from reference TRBV7-6 and TRBJ2-5, is GAGVSQSPRYKVTKRGQDVALRCDPISGHVSLYWYRQALGQGPEFLTYFNYEAQQDKSGLPNDRFSAERPEGSISTLTIQRTEQRDSAMYRCASSRGLAGPPTQYFGPGTRLLVL.

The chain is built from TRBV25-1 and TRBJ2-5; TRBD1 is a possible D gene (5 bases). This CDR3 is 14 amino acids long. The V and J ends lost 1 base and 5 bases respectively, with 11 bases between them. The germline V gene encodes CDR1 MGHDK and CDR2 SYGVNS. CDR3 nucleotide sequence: TGTGCCAGCAGTGAATTTCCAGGGTTGGAGACCCAGTACTTC. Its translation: CASSEFPGLETQYF.

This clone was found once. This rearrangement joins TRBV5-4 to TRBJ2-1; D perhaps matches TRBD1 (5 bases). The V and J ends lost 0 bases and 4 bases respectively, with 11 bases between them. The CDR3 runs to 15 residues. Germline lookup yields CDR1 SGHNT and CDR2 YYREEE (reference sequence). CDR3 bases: TGTGCCAGCAGCTTGGGGCATAGACAGTACAATGAGCAGTTCTTC. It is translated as CASSLGHRQYNEQFF. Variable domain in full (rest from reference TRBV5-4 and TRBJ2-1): ETGVTQSPTHLIKTRGQQVTLRCSSQSGHNTVSWYQQALGQGPQFIFQYYREEENGRGNFPPRFSGLQFPNYSSELNVNALELDDSALYLCASSLGHRQYNEQFFGPGTRLTVL.

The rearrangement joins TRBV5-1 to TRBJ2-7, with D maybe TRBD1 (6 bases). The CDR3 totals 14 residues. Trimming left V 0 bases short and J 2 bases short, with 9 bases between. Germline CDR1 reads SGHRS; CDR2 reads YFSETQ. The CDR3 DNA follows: TGCGCCAGCAGCTTGGAACAGGGTCCCTACGAGCAGTACTTC. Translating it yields CASSLEQGPYEQYF.

The CDR3 spells CASSLGMGVFNEKLFF. The CDR3 bases are TGCGCCAGCAGCTTGGGGATGGGAGTGTTTAATGAAAAACTGTTTTTT. The rearrangement joins TRBV5-1 to TRBJ1-4; D not certain. The CDR3 extends over 16 amino acids. Between the trimmed V and J ends, which lost 0 bases and 4 bases, there was a span of 13 bases. Germline lookup yields CDR1 SGHRS and CDR2 YFSETQ. Complete variable domain (other parts from reference TRBV5-1 and TRBJ1-4): KAGVTQTPRYLIKTRGQQVTLSCSPISGHRSVSWYQQTPGQGLQFLFEYFSETQRNKGNFPGRFSGRQFSNSRSEMNVSTLELGDSALYLCASSLGMGVFNEKLFFGSGTQLSVL.

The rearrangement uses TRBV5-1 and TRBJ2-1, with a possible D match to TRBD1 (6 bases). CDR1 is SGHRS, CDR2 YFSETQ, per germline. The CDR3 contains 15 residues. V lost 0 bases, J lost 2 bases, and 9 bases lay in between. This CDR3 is CASSLEGGPYNEQFF. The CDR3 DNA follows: TGCGCCAGCAGCTTGGAAGGGGGACCCTACAATGAGCAGTTCTTC. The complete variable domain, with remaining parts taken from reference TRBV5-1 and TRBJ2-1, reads KAGVTQTPRYLIKTRGQQVTLSCSPISGHRSVSWYQQTPGQGLQFLFEYFSETQRNKGNFPGRFSGRQFSNSRSEMNVSTLELGDSALYLCASSLEGGPYNEQFFGPGTRLTVL.

The CDR3 region has the DNA TGTGCCAGCTCACCAAGGGGGACAGGAACTCAGCCCCAGCATTTT. Protein product: CASSPRGTGTQPQHF. This chain uses TRBV18 with TRBJ1-5; TRBD1 matches at 8 bases. Germline V CDR1 and CDR2: KGHSH, LQKENI. Trimming at V came to 2 bases and at J to 6 bases, leaving 6 bases not matched to a gene. The CDR3 contains 15 residues.

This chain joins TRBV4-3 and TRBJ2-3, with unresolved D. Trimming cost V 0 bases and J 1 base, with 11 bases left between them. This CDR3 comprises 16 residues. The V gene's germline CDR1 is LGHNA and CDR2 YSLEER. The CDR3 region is CASSQDDYAGTDTQYF. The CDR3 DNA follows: TGCGCCAGCAGCCAAGATGATTACGCAGGCACAGATACGCAGTATTTT.

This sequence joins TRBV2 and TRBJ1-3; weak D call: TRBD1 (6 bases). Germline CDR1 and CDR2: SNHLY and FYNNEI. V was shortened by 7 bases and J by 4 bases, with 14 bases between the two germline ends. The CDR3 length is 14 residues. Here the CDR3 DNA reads TGTGCCAGCAAACAAGGGGGAGCGGGAAACACCATATATTTT. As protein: CASKQGGAGNTIYF.